This note documents a single T cell receptor beta chain sequence. The CDR3 is 16 residues long. Deletions cut 0 bases from V and 3 bases from J, with 14 bases between. Per the germline V gene, CDR1 is LGHNA and CDR2 is YNFKEQ. This sample was included in a study of T cell changes during pregnancy in multiple sclerosis. Produced via immunoSEQ multiplex PCR; TCRdb's table is partial and in-frame only. The table records 50,000 to 70,000 clones, roughly 91% of them present only once. The origin of this receptor is a female donor in good health, enrolled as a control in a pregnancy study. The genes are TRBV4-2 and TRBJ2-5; no clear D. Sample: peripheral blood, taken after pregnancy. The CDR3 sequence: CASSQDSPRWEETQYF. The CDR3 nucleotides read TGTGCCAGCAGCCAAGATTCCCCGCGGTGGGAAGAGACCCAGTACTTC.